These 2 T cell receptor beta chains were sequenced from one sample in a study of T cells after posttransplantation cyclophosphamide. Busulfan-fludarabine conditioning, marrow transplant, and cyclophosphamide on days +3 and +4 were administered. Only in-frame clones appear in the TCRdb table, and some are missing; sequencing was by immunoSEQ multiplex PCR. Altogether under 50,000 clones are present, 80% to 95% being singletons, with the ten largest covering roughly 2.5%. Sequenced material: PBMCs, taken 55 to 70 days after allogeneic stem cell transplant with posttransplant cyclophosphamide. The receptors originated from a male patient aged 60 to 75 who received an allogeneic stem cell transplant from a related donor and was CMV-positive. Some T cells may be the graft donor's.

J is TRBJ2-3 and V is TRBV6-1; D gene ambiguous. This CDR3 has 11 amino acids. Trimming stripped 4 bases from V and 4 bases from J, with 3 bases between. Per the germline V gene, CDR1 is MNHNS and CDR2 is SASEGT. The CDR3 loop is CASSVADTQYF. The CDR3 nucleotides read TGTGCCAGCAGTGTAGCAGATACGCAGTATTTT.

This chain uses TRBV18 with TRBJ1-6; no clear D gene. Germline lookup yields CDR1 KGHSH and CDR2 LQKENI. The V end was cut by 1 base, the J end by 0 bases, with 7 bases between. CDR3 length: 16 residues. The CDR3 nucleotides read TGTGCCAGCTCACCACGAAGTAGCTCCTATAATTCACCCCTCCACTTT. Amino acid sequence: CASSPRSSSYNSPLHF.